The rows below give T cell receptor beta chains drawn from one sample of a study of blood T cells in healthy people across ages. TCRdb ran MiXCR on the 5' RACE reads and lists one entry per CDR3 protein. Among roughly 1,500,000 distinct CDR3 sequences listed, roughly 32% were seen once. Input material: blood. The receptor set was obtained from a young woman in good health. Both conserved end residues are part of each CDR3. D genes are given only for firm matches. Rows may omit the clone size; those that give it use once, few, many or a size class.

v_gene	j_gene	abundance	d_gene	CDR3nt	CDR3aa
TRBV12-3/TRBV12-4	TRBJ1-2	-	TRBD1	TGTGCCAGTTACAGGGGGAATGGCTACACCTTC	CASYRGNGYTF
TRBV9	TRBJ2-1	-	-	TGTGCCAGCAGCGTAGATGGCTACAATGAGCAGTTCTTC	CASSVDGYNEQFF
TRBV7-2	TRBJ1-2	-	-	TGTGCCAGCAGCTTAGAAGGGCTTAACTATGGCTACACCTTC	CASSLEGLNYGYTF
TRBV5-1	TRBJ2-1	many	-	TGTGCCAGCAGCTTAGATCTCGATGAGCAGTTCTTC	CASSLDLDEQFF
TRBV12-3/TRBV12-4	TRBJ2-6	few	-	TGTGCCAGCAGCGGGAGAACTGGGGCCAACGTCCTGACTTTC	CASSGRTGANVLTF
TRBV11-2	TRBJ2-7	few	-	TGTGCCAGCAGCCGCCGGAGGGTAGTTGATAAGCAGTACTTC	CASSRRRVVDKQYF
TRBV7-9	TRBJ2-2	few	-	TGTGCCAGCAGCCTACCCGGGGGACCGAACACCGGGGAGCTGTTTTTT	CASSLPGGPNTGELFF
TRBV11-3	TRBJ2-1	-	-	TGTGCCGGCAGCTCCGGGTCCCGCTCCTACAATGAGCAGTTCTTC	CAGSSGSRSYNEQFF
TRBV20-1	TRBJ2-7	-	-	TGCAGTGCTAGAGATTTGTGGGGATACTCCTACGAGCAGTACTTC	CSARDLWGYSYEQYF
TRBV27	TRBJ2-1	-	TRBD2	TGTGCCTGCACCCACCGGGGGGAGTCAACCCCCAATGAGCAGTTCTTC	CACTHRGESTPNEQFF
TRBV4-1	TRBJ2-7	many	TRBD1	TGCGCCAGCAGCCGGAGGGACAGGACCTACGAGCAGTACTTC	CASSRRDRTYEQYF
TRBV27	TRBJ2-1	few	TRBD1	TGTGCCAGCAGTTTCCAACAGGGGTTCAACCACAACAATGAGCAGTTCTTC	CASSFQQGFNHNNEQFF
TRBV4-1	TRBJ1-5	many	-	TGCGCCAGCAGCCAGGTGAATCAGCCCCAGCATTTT	CASSQVNQPQHF
TRBV20-1	TRBJ2-3	few	-	TGCAGTGCCTACCCGAGTGGACAGCTGCCCACAGATACGCAGTATTTT	CSAYPSGQLPTDTQYF
TRBV11-1	TRBJ2-3	-	-	TGTGCCAGCAGCTCACTAGTGGGCGCAGATACGCAGTATTTT	CASSSLVGADTQYF
TRBV6-5	TRBJ2-1	few	-	TGTGCCAGCAGTTCTGAGGGGCACAATGAGCAGTTCTTC	CASSSEGHNEQFF
TRBV6-1	TRBJ2-5	-	TRBD1	TGTGCCCGGGACCCCGGACAGGCTCATGAGACCCAGTACTTC	CARDPGQAHETQYF
TRBV11-2	TRBJ2-1	-	-	TGTGCCAGCAGACACAGGGTCAATGAGCAGTTCTTC	CASRHRVNEQFF
TRBV4-1	TRBJ2-7	-	TRBD2	TGCGCCAGCAGCCGCGGACTAGCGGGGACCTCTCGGGAGCAGTACTTC	CASSRGLAGTSREQYF
TRBV7-7	TRBJ1-4	many	-	TGTGCCAGCAGCTTAACCGGGACCCAGGGTGAAAAACTGTTTTTT	CASSLTGTQGEKLFF
TRBV13	TRBJ2-3	few	TRBD1	TGTGCCAGCAGCTTGGACAGGCACAGCAAAGATACGCAGTATTTT	CASSLDRHSKDTQYF
TRBV6-5	TRBJ2-7	few	TRBD1	TGTGCCAGCAGTTACTCGGGACAGGCGCTCCGGGGGCAGTACTTC	CASSYSGQALRGQYF
TRBV6-1	TRBJ2-5	-	TRBD2	TGTGCCAGCAGTGGTGGGACTAGCGGGGAGACCCAGTACTTC	CASSGGTSGETQYF
TRBV18	TRBJ2-7	once	-	TGTGCCAGCTCATCCGACACGGGGGTCGAGCAGTACTTC	CASSSDTGVEQYF
TRBV7-8	TRBJ2-5	few	-	TGTGCCAGCAGCTACGGGGAGTCAGAGACCCAGTACTTC	CASSYGESETQYF
TRBV6-5	TRBJ2-7	few	-	TGTGCCAGCAGGGCATCGGGGCCTACCGGCGAGCAGTACTTC	CASRASGPTGEQYF
TRBV30	TRBJ1-6	-	TRBD1	TGTGCCTGGAGTGTACGACAGGGGGACTCACCCCTCCACTTT	CAWSVRQGDSPLHF
TRBV7-3	TRBJ2-1	few	-	TGTGCCAGCAGCTCACCGAGGACAGGGGCGGCGGGAGGCTCCTACAATGAGCAGTTCTTC	CASSSPRTGAAGGSYNEQFF
TRBV6-1	TRBJ2-1	-	TRBD2	TGTGCCAGCAGTGAAATTAGGGACTACTACAATGAGCAGTTCTTC	CASSEIRDYYNEQFF
TRBV6-6	TRBJ2-1	-	TRBD2	TGTGCCAGCAGCCCTAGCGGGAGAGACCACAATGAGCAGTTCTTC	CASSPSGRDHNEQFF